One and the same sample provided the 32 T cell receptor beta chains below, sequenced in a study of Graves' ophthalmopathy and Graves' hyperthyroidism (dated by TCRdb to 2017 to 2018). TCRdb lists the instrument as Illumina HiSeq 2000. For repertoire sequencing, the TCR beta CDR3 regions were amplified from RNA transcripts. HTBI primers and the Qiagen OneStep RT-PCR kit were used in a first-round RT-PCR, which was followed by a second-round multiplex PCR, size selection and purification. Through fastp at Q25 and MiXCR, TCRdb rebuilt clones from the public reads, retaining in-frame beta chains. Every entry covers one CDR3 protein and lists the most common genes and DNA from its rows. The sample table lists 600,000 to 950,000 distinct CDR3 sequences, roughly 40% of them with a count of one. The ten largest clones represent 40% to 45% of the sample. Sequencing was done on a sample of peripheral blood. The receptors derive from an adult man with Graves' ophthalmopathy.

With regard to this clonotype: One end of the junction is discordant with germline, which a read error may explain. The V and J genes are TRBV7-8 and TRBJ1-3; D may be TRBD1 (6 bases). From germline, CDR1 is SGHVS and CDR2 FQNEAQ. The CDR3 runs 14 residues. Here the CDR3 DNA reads TGCGCCAGCAGCCAAGAACAGGGTGCGGGCACCATATATTTT. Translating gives CASSQEQGAGTIYF.

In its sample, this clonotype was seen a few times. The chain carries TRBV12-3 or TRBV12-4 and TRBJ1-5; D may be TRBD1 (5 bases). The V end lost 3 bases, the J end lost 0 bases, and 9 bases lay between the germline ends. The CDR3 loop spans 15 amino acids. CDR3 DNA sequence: TGTGCCAGCAGTTTTGCAGGGAGTAGCAATCAGCCCCAGCATTTT. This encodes CASSFAGSSNQPQHF.

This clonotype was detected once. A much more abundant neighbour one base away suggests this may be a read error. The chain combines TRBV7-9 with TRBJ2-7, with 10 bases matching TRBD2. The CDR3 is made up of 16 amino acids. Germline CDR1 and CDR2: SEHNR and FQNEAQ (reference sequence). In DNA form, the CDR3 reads TGTGCCAGCAGCCTAGCGGCTAGCGGGAGCTCCTACGAGCAGTACTTC. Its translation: CASSLAASGSSYEQYF.

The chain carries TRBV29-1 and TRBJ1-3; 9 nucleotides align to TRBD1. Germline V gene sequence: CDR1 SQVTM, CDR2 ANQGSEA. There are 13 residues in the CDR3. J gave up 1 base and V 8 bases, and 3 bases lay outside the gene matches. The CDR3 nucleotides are TGCAGCCCGGGACAGGGATCTGGAAACACCATATATTTT. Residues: CSPGQGSGNTIYF.

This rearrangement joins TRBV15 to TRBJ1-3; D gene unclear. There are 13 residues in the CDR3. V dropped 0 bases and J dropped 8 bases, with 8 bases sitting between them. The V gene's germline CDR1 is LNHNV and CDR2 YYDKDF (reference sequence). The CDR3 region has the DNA TGTGCCACCAGCAGAGAGGGGTGGGACACCATATATTTT. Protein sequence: CATSREGWDTIYF.

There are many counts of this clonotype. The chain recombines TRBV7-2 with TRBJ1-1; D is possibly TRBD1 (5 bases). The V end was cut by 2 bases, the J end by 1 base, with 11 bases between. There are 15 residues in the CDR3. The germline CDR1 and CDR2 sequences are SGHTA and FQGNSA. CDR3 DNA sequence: TGTGCCAGCAGCTTAAGGTGGGGGGGGAACACTGAAGCTTTCTTT. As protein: CASSLRWGGNTEAFF.

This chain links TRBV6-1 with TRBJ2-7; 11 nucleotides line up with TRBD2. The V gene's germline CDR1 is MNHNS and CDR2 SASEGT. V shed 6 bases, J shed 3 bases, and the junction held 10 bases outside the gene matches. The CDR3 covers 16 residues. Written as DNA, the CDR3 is TGTGCCAGCAGCTTACCTCCACTAGCGGGAGTCTACGAGCAGTACTTC. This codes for CASSLPPLAGVYEQYF.

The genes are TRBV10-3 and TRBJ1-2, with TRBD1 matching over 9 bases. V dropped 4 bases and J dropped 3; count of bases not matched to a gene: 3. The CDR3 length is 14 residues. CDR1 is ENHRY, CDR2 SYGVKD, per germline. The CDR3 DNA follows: TGTGCCATCAGTGCGGGACAGGGTGACTATGGCTACACCTTC. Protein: CAISAGQGDYGYTF.

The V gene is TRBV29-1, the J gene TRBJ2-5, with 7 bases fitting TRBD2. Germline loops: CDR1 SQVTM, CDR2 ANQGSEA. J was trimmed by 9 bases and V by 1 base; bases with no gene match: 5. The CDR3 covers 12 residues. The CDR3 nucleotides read TGCAGCGTTGAAGGGGGGGGTCAGCCCCAGTACTTC. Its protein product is CSVEGGGQPQYF.

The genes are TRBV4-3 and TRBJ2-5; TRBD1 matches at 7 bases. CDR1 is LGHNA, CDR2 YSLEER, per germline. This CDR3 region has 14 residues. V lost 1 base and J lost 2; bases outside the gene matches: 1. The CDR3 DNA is TGCGCCAGCAGCCAAGCGGACAGGCAAGAGACCCAGTACTTC. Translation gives CASSQADRQETQYF.

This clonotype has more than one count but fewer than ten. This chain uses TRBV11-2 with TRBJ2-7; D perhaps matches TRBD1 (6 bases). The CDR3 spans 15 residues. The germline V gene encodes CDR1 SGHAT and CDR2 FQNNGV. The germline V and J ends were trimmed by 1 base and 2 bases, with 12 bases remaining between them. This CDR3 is CASSLGQRTAYEQYF. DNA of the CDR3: TGTGCCAGCAGCTTAGGTCAGCGGACAGCCTACGAGCAGTACTTC.

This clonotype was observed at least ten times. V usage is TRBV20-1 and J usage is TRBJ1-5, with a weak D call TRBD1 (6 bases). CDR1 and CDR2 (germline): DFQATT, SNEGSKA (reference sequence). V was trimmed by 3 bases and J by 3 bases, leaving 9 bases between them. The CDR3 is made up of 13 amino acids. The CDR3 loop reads CSASGGLNQPQHF. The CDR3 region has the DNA TGCAGTGCTAGTGGGGGGCTCAATCAGCCCCAGCATTTT.

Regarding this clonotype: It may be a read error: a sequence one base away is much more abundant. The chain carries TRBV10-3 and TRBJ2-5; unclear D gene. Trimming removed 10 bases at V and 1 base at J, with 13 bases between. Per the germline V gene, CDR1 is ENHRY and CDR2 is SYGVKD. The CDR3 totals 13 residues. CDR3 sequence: CASREGSQETQYF. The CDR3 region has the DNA TGTGCCAGCAGAGAAGGGTCCCAAGAGACCCAGTACTTC.

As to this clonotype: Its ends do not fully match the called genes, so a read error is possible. This CDR3 reads CASSFRGVDNEKLFF. The CDR3 nucleotides read TGTGCCAGCAGTTTCCGAGGTGTGGATAATGAAAAACTGTTTTTT. This chain links TRBV10-3 with TRBJ1-4; no reliable D call. The CDR3 sequence is 15 residues long. CDR1 is ENHRY, CDR2 SYGVKD, per germline.

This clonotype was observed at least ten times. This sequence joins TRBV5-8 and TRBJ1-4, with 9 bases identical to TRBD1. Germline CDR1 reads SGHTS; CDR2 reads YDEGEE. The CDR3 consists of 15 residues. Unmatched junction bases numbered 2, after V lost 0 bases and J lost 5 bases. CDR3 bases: TGTGCCAGCAGCTTGGTGACAGGGGGAAATGAAAAACTGTTTTTT. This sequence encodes CASSLVTGGNEKLFF. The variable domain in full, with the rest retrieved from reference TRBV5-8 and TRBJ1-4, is EAGVTQSPTHLIKTRGQQATLRCSPISGHTSVYWYQQALGLGLQFLLWYDEGEERNRGNFPPRFSGRQFPNYSSELNVNALELEDSALYLCASSLVTGGNEKLFFGSGTQLSVL.

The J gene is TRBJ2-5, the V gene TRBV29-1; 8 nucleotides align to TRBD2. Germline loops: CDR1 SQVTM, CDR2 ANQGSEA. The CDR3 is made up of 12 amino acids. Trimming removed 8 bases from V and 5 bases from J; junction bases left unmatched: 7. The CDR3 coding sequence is TGCAGCTTGACGGGAGGGCCGGAGACCCAGTACTTC. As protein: CSLTGGPETQYF.

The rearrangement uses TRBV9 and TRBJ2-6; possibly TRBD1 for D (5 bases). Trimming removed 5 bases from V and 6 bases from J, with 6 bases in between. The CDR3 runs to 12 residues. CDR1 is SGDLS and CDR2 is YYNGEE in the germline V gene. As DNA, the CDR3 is TGTGCCAGCAGAGGGGAGGCCAACGTCCTGACTTTC. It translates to CASRGEANVLTF.

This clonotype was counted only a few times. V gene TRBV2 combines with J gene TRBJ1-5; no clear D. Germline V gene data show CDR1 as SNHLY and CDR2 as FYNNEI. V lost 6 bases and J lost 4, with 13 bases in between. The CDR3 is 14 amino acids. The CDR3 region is CASRVYGPNQPQHF. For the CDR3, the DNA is TGTGCCAGCAGGGTTTACGGGCCAAATCAGCCCCAGCATTTT.

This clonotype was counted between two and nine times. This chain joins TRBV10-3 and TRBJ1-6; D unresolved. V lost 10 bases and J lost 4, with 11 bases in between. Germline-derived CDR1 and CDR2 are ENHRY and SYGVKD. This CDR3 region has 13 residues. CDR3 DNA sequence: TGTGCCAGCAGCCCCCAGTATAATTCACCCCTCCACTTT. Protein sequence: CASSPQYNSPLHF.

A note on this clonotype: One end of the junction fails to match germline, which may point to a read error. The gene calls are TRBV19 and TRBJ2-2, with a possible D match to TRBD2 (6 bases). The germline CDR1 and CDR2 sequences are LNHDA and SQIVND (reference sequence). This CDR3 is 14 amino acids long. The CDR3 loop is CASSIAANTGGLFF. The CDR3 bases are TGTGCCAGTAGTATAGCGGCGAACACCGGGGGGCTGTTTTTT.

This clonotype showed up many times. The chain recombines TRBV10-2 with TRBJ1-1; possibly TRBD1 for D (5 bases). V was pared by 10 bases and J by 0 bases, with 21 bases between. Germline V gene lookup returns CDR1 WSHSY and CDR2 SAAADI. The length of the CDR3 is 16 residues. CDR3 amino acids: CATKKAKGPMNTEAFF. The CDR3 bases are TGCGCCACCAAAAAAGCCAAGGGACCTATGAACACTGAAGCTTTCTTT.

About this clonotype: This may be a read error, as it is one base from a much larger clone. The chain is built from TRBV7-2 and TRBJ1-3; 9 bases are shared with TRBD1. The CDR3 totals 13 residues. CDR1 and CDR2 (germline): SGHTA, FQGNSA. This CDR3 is CAGSPNRGQTIYF. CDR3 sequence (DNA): TGTGCCGGCAGCCCGAACAGGGGGCAAACCATATATTTT.

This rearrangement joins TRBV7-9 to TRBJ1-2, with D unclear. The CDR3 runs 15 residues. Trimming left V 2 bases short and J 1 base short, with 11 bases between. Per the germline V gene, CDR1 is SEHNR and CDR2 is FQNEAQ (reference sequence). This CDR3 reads CASSLSGGDNYGYTF. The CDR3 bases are TGTGCCAGCAGCTTATCTGGAGGAGATAACTATGGCTACACCTTC.

The CDR3, as DNA: TGTGCCAGCAACCGGGACAGCTCTGGAAACACCATATATTTT. This sequence encodes CASNRDSSGNTIYF. This chain links TRBV7-9 with TRBJ1-3; 7 nucleotides align to TRBD1. The V segment lost 7 bases and the J segment 0 bases; nucleotides outside the gene matches: 3. The CDR3 loop spans 14 amino acids. Germline V CDR1 and CDR2: SEHNR, FQNEAQ (reference sequence).

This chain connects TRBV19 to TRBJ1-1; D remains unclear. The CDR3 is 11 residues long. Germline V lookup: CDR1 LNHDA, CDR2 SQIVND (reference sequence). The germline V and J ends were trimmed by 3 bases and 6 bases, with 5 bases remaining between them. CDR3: CASSMPPEAFF. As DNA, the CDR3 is TGTGCCAGTAGTATGCCCCCTGAAGCTTTCTTT. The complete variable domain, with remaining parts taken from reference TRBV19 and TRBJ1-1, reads DGGITQSPKYLFRKEGQNVTLSCEQNLNHDAMYWYRQDPGQGLRLIYYSQIVNDFQKGDIAEGYSVSREKKESFPLTVTSAQKNPTAFYLCASSMPPEAFFGQGTRLTVV.

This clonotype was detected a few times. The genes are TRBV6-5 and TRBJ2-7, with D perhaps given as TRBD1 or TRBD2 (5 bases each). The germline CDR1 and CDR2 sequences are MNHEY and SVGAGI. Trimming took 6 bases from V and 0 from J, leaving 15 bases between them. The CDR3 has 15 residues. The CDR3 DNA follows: TGTGCCAGCAGGAGGGCGCAGGGTTCCTCCTACGAGCAGTACTTC. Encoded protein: CASRRAQGSSYEQYF.

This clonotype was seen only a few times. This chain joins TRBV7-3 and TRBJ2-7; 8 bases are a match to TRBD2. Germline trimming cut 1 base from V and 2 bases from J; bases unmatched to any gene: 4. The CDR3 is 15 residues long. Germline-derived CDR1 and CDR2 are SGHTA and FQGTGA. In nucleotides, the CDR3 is TGTGCCAGCAGCTTAATAGCGGGGAGTACCTACGAGCAGTACTTC. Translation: CASSLIAGSTYEQYF. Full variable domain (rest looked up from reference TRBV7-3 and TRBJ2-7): GAGVSQTPSNKVTEKGKYVELRCDPISGHTALYWYRQSLGQGPEFLIYFQGTGAADDSGLPNDRFFAVRPEGSVSTLKIQRTERGDSAVYLCASSLIAGSTYEQYFGPGTRLTVT.

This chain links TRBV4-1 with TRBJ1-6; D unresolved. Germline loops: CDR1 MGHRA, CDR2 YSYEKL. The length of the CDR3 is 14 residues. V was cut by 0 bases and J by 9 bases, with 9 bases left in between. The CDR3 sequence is CASSQDRWGSPLHF. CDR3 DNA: TGCGCCAGCAGCCAAGATAGGTGGGGTTCACCCCTCCACTTT.

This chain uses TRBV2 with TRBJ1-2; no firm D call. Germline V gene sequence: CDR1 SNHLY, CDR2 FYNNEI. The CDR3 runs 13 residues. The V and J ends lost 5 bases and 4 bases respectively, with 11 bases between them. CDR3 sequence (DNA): TGTGCCAGCAGTTACTGGGTGTCCTATGGCTACACCTTC. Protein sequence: CASSYWVSYGYTF. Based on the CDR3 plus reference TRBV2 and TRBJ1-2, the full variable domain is EPEVTQTPSHQVTQMGQEVILRCVPISNHLYFYWYRQILGQKVEFLVSFYNNEISEKSEIFDDQFSVERPDGSNFTLKIRSTKLEDSAMYFCASSYWVSYGYTFGSGTRLTVV.

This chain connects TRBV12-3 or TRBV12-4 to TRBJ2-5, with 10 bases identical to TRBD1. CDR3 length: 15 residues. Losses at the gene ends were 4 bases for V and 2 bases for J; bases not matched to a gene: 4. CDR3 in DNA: TGTGCCAGCAGTTACGGGGGACAGGGGCAAGAGACCCAGTACTTC. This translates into CASSYGGQGQETQYF.

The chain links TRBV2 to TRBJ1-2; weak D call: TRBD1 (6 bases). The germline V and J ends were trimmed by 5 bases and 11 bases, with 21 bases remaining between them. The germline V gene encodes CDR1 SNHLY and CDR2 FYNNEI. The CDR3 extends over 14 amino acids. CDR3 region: CASSYTGNELGYTF. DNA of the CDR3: TGTGCCAGCAGTTATACAGGGAATGAGCTTGGGTACACCTTC.

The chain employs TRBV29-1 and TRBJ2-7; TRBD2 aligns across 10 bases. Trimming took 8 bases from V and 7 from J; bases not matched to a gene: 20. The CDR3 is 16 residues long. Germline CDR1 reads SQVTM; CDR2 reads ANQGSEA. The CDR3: CSRRGKGLAGDGEQYF. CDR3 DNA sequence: TGCAGCCGTCGAGGAAAGGGTCTAGCGGGAGATGGGGAGCAGTACTTC.